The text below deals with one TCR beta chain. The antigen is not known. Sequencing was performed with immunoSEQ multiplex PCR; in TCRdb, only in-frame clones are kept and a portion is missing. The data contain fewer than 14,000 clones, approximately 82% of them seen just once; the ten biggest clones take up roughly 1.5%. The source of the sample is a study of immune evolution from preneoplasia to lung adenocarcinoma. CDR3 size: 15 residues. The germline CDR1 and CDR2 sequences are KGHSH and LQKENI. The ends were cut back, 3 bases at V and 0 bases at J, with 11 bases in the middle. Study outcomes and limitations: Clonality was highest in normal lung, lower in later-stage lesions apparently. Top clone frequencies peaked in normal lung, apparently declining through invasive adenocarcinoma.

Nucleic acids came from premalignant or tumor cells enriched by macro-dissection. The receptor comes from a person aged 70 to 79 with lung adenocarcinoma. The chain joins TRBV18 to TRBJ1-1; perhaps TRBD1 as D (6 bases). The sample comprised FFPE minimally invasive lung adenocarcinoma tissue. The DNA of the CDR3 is TGTGCCAGCTCACCTCGACAGGTGATGAACACTGAAGCTTTCTTT. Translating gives CASSPRQVMNTEAFF.